Below, 10 T cell receptor beta chains from the same sample are listed, as sequenced in a study of CD8+ T cells in alopecia areata. Sequencing used cDNA as its template, made by extracting RNA and reverse transcribing it. Here immunoSEQ multiplex PCR was the method, and the copy in TCRdb shows in-frame clones only, minus some. The sample lists approximately 160,000 clones, approximately 57% occurring once. Specified treatment: oral pan-JAK inhibitor, 5-10 mg twice daily. Sample: CD4+ T cells sorted from blood, taken at week 24, from a patient treated with tofacitinib. These receptors came from a human donor with alopecia areata.

The CDR3 coding sequence is TGTGCCAGCAGCTTGGTAAAGTGGCGGTCATCCTACGAGCAGTACTTC. Its translation: CASSLVKWRSSYEQYF. J is TRBJ2-7 and V is TRBV5-4; D is undetermined. Trimming pared 0 bases from V and 1 base from J, leaving 14 bases between. CDR3 length equals 16 residues. CDR1 is SGHNT, CDR2 YYREEE, per germline (reference sequence).

The chain employs TRBV10-3 and TRBJ2-1, with TRBD1 identical over 7 bases. This CDR3 spans 15 amino acids. The V gene's germline CDR1 is ENHRY and CDR2 SYGVKD. V dropped 3 bases and J dropped 4; count of bases not matched to a gene: 6. CDR3 nucleotides: TGTGCCATCAGTGAAGAGCAGGGGGTATACAATGAGCAGTTCTTC. Translation gives CAISEEQGVYNEQFF.

The genes are TRBV5-1 and TRBJ1-1, with D perhaps matching TRBD1 (5 bases). From germline, CDR1 is SGHRS and CDR2 YFSETQ. The CDR3 spans 15 residues. V was trimmed by 0 bases and J by 1 base, leaving 10 bases between them. The CDR3 DNA follows: TGCGCCAGCAGCTTGGAGGGACTGCCGAACACTGAAGCTTTCTTT. Translating it yields CASSLEGLPNTEAFF.

The V and J genes are TRBV10-3 and TRBJ2-3; 7 nucleotides line up with TRBD2. This CDR3 has 17 residues. Trimming cost V 2 bases and J 0 bases; bases outside gene matches: 8. The germline CDR1 and CDR2 sequences are ENHRY and SYGVKD. CDR3 sequence reads: CAISEPAGVISTDTQYF. The CDR3 DNA reads as TGTGCCATCAGTGAGCCCGCGGGGGTTATAAGCACAGATACGCAGTATTTT.

The chain joins TRBV30 to TRBJ1-1, with D uncertain. Germline V lookup: CDR1 GTSNPN, CDR2 SVGIG (reference sequence). Between the trimmed V and J ends, which lost 0 bases and 2 bases, there was a span of 7 bases. The CDR3 is 13 residues long. CDR3 nucleotide sequence: TGTGCCTGGAGTGTAGTCCGCAACACTGAAGCTTTCTTT. Protein product: CAWSVVRNTEAFF.

The chain links TRBV6-5 to TRBJ1-2, with 9 bases that match TRBD1. The CDR3 is made up of 14 amino acids. Germline lookup yields CDR1 MNHEY and CDR2 SVGAGI. J lost 6 bases, V lost 4 bases, and 6 bases had no gene match. The CDR3 region has the DNA TGTGCCAGCAGTTCTGAGACAGGGGGTAATGGCTACACCTTC. This codes for CASSSETGGNGYTF.

The chain is built from TRBV29-1 and TRBJ1-4; the D gene is possibly TRBD1 (6 bases). Germline CDR1 reads SQVTM; CDR2 reads ANQGSEA. This CDR3 has 14 amino acids. V lost 4 bases and J lost 10, with 19 bases in between. The DNA of the CDR3 is TGCAGCGTTGGAATCTGGGCAGGGGAGGGAAAACTGTTTTTT. It encodes CSVGIWAGEGKLFF.

V gene TRBV4-2 combines with J gene TRBJ1-6, with D perhaps matching TRBD1 (5 bases). V gave up 1 base and J gave up 9 bases, with 16 bases separating them. The germline CDR1 and CDR2 sequences are LGHNA and YNFKEQ. The CDR3 loop spans 16 amino acids. The CDR3 DNA follows: TGTGCCAGCAGCCAAGGGGTCAGGGCCGGTGGTTCACCCCTCCACTTT. As protein: CASSQGVRAGGSPLHF.

This rearrangement joins TRBV7-6 to TRBJ2-7; D unclear. Germline loops: CDR1 SGHVS, CDR2 FNYEAQ. Trimming shortened V by 7 bases and J by 3 bases, and 16 bases separated the two germline ends. This CDR3 comprises 14 residues. DNA of the CDR3: TGTGCCAGCAAGTCCCTAGATCCCTACTACGAGCAGTACTTC. Its translation: CASKSLDPYYEQYF.

CDR3 protein: CSVTSGADTGELFF. The CDR3 DNA reads as TGCAGCGTGACTAGCGGGGCAGACACCGGGGAGCTGTTTTTT. The chain joins TRBV29-1 to TRBJ2-2, with 11 bases aligning to TRBD2. J lost 3 bases, V lost 6 bases, and 3 bases had no gene match. The CDR3 is made up of 14 amino acids. Germline V CDR1 and CDR2: SQVTM, ANQGSEA.